This section outlines one T cell receptor beta chain sequence together with its context. Its antigen remains unidentified. Within one base of it there is no much larger clone, and no base qualities were kept. TCRbeta CDR3 regions were amplified from genomic DNA by means of the immunoSEQ Assay, a bias-controlled multiplex PCR. On the study's bioinformatics: Nucleated cell counts per sample were estimated from amplification of reference gene primers within the assay. Sequence reads were collapsed and filtered to measure the absolute abundance of every unique TCRbeta CDR3 rearrangement. Productive Simpson clonality was computed per sample as the square root of Simpson's diversity index over productive rearrangements. TCRdb's version of the immuneACCESS table is confined to in-frame rearrangements and falls short of the full clone set. An unresolved V gene accounts for under half of the shortfall where checked; the remainder is of unknown origin. V, J and clone size are taken as reported in that table, and D and trimming were inferred from the DNA itself. The sample has some 250,000 clones on record, less than 90% of them singletons. The ten largest clones add up to roughly 12% of the sample.

One collaborating source in Seattle enrolled patients during active infection and followed them longitudinally through the course of disease. The collaborating institutions used their own protocols to collect whole blood in K2EDTA tubes. For TCRbeta analysis, collaborators shipped samples as frozen whole blood, isolated PBMCs, or DNA extracted from either of those sample types. This sample is drawn from a study of blood T cell repertoires in COVID-19 (dated by TCRdb to 2018 to 2021). About the full investigation: Collaborator samples came from the United States, Italy and Spain and covered acute and convalescent phases of COVID-19. The prospective study material was composed of cDNA or gDNA derived from T cells, B-cell-depleted T cells, or PBMCs. Deeply sampled blood TCRbeta repertoires from subjects exposed to, actively infected with, or recovered from COVID-19 were included in the dataset. A freely available public database, intended as a resource for researchers studying the immune response to SARS-CoV-2, is where the repertoires were released. The samples were drawn from two sources: the first 160 participants of the ongoing ImmuneRACE study, and fewer than 1,500 subjects contributed by 6 global collaborators. The sample metadata nearly always contained a de-identified subject ID, COVID-19 status, age in years and sex. Where available, HLA class I and class II types were obtained from metadata supplied by the sample provider rather than from assay-based typing.

General findings and caveats noted by the study authors: The amount of clinical and demographic metadata varied by source and participant and was provided uncurated.

The CDR3 contains 16 residues, cysteine and phenylalanine counted. Left in the record is the CDR3 DNA by itself, 48 bases read in frame from the first base. Based on the germline V gene (reference sequence), the CDR1 and CDR2 sequences are GTSNPN and SVGIG. At the junction V is shortened by 0 bases and J by 0 bases, with 14 bases in between. The sequenced sample consisted of peripheral blood. The chain links TRBV30 with TRBJ1-2; the D gene is possibly TRBD1, with 5 bases matching. The TCR was taken from a woman aged 30 to 39 with COVID-19, enrolled during active disease. Here is the DNA: TGTGCCTGGAGTGTACGTCTCAGGGCAGCTAACTATGGCTACACCTTC. It translates as CAWSVRLRAANYGYTF.